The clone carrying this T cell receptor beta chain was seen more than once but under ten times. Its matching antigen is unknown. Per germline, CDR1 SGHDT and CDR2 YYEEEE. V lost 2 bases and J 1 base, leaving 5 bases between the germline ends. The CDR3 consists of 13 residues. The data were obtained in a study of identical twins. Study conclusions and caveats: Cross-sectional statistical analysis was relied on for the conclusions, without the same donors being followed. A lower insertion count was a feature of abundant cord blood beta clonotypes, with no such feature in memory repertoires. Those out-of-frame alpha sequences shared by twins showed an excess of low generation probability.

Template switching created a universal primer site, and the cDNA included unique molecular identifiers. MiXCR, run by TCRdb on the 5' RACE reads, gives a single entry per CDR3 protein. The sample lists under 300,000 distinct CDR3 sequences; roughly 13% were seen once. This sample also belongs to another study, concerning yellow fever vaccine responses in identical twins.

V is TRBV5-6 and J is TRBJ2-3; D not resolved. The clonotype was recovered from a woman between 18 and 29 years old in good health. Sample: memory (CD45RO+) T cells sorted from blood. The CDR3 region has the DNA TGTGCCAGCAGCTTTGCCCGCACAGATACGCAGTATTTT. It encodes CASSFARTDTQYF.